The 19 T cell receptor beta chains listed next were all sequenced from one sample in a study of metastatic and nonmetastatic thyroid tumors. TCRdb re-called the PCR reads with MiXCR. The sample consists of roughly 32,000 clones, approximately 7.4% of them appearing once. Thyroid surgery took place with no prior treatment in any patient. Input material: blood. The receptors stem from a female donor with papillary thyroid cancer or a benign thyroid nodule (not recorded which). Some clones in this sample may be carry-over from other donors' samples.

This clone was counted at least ten times. The gene calls are TRBV30 and TRBJ1-5, with D unresolved. The CDR3 extends over 16 amino acids. V lost 5 bases to trimming and J lost 2 bases, with 19 bases between them. Germline CDR1 reads GTSNPN; CDR2 reads SVGIG (reference sequence). The CDR3 DNA follows: TGTGCCTGGTCCACCGGGTCCCTCTCCGGCAATCAGCCCCAGCATTTT. Translation: CAWSTGSLSGNQPQHF.

This clone was recorded at least ten times. This clone may be a read error of a much larger clone one base away. The chain combines TRBV9 with TRBJ2-2; possible D gene TRBD2, 6 bases. Germline V gene lookup returns CDR1 SGDLS and CDR2 YYNGEE. There are 17 residues in the CDR3. The CDR3 sequence is CASSVNRVAANPGELFF. The CDR3 coding sequence is TGTGCCAGCAGCGTAAATAGGGTAGCGGCGAACCCCGGGGAGCTGTTTTTT. The whole variable domain, remainder taken from reference TRBV9 and TRBJ2-2, is DSGVTQTPKHLITATGQRVTLRCSPRSGDLSVYWYQQSLDQGLQFLIQYYNGEERAKGNILERFSAQQFPDLHSELNLSSLELGDSALYFCASSVNRVAANPGELFFGEGSRLTVL.

This clone was recorded at least ten times. This sequence joins TRBV7-9 and TRBJ1-1; maybe TRBD1 (6 bases). The V end lost 6 bases, the J end lost 1 base, and 9 bases lay between the germline ends. The CDR3 sequence is 13 residues long. Germline-derived CDR1 and CDR2 are SEHNR and FQNEAQ (reference sequence). CDR3 DNA sequence: TGTGCCAGCAGACCGACAGGGAACACTGAAGCTTTCTTT. The encoded protein is CASRPTGNTEAFF.

This clone showed up many times. V usage is TRBV28 and J usage is TRBJ2-2; TRBD2 matches at 7 bases. The CDR3 sequence is 17 residues long. Trimming took 4 bases from V and 6 from J; bases not matched to a gene: 14. Germline CDR1 is MDHEN and CDR2 is SYDVKM. The CDR3 sequence: CASSSPSAGEVSGELFF. CDR3 nucleotides: TGTGCCAGCAGTTCCCCGAGTGCGGGGGAGGTTTCCGGGGAGCTGTTTTTT.

This clone was counted at least ten times. The V and J genes are TRBV24-1 and TRBJ1-2; D is possibly TRBD1 (5 bases). Deletions cut 7 bases from V and 6 bases from J, with 11 bases between. Looked up from germline, CDR1 is KGHDR and CDR2 is SFDVKD. CDR3 size: 12 residues. CDR3 nucleotide sequence: TGTGCCACCAGCCAGGGAGGGCATGGCTACACCTTC. Protein sequence: CATSQGGHGYTF.

In its sample, this clone was seen a few times. In nucleotides, the CDR3 is TGTGCCAGCAGCTTGGGGGCCAGATCGAACACTGAAGCTTTCTTT. As protein: CASSLGARSNTEAFF. The chain uses TRBV5-6 and TRBJ1-1; no clear D gene. The germline gives CDR1 SGHDT, CDR2 YYEEEE. The CDR3 sequence is 15 residues long. Deletions cut 0 bases from V and 1 base from J, with 10 bases between.

This clone was seen many times. CDR3 amino acids: CASSYGTFHSTDTQYF. The CDR3 DNA is TGTGCCAGCAGTTACGGGACTTTCCACAGCACAGATACGCAGTATTTT. The V call is TRBV6-5, the J call TRBJ2-3, with D possibly TRBD2 on 6 matching bases. From germline, CDR1 is MNHEY and CDR2 SVGAGI. The CDR3 is made up of 16 amino acids. V was shortened by 2 bases and J by 0 bases, with 12 bases between the two germline ends.

In this sample, this clone turned up many times. The DNA of the CDR3 is TGTGCCAGCTCATCACAGGGGGCTAATCAGCCCCAGCATTTT. Its protein product is CASSSQGANQPQHF. The J gene is TRBJ1-5, the V gene TRBV18; 9 nucleotides agree with TRBD1. Per germline, CDR1 KGHSH and CDR2 LQKENI. The CDR3 spans 14 residues. Trimming took 5 bases from V and 4 from J; bases not matched to a gene: 3.

This clone was detected many times. Other DNA sequences within the sample encode an identical CDR3. The gene calls are TRBV6-1 and TRBJ2-7; 8 bases agree with TRBD1. Trimming cost V 3 bases and J 1 base; bases outside gene matches: 5. This CDR3 is built from 15 residues. The germline V gene has CDR1 MNHNS and CDR2 SASEGT. As DNA, the CDR3 is TGTGCCAGCAGTGAGTTCGGACAGGGTTCCTACGAGCAGTACTTC. This encodes CASSEFGQGSYEQYF.

This chain links TRBV2 with TRBJ2-5; 8 bases fit TRBD2. This CDR3 has 13 amino acids. The trim removed 3 bases at V and 4 bases at J, leaving 1 base unmatched. The germline V gene encodes CDR1 SNHLY and CDR2 FYNNEI. In DNA, the CDR3 is TGTGCCAGCAGTGACGGGAGGGGAGAGACCCAGTACTTC. It translates to CASSDGRGETQYF.

This clone showed up many times. The rearrangement joins TRBV11-2 to TRBJ1-2; TRBD1 agrees at 9 bases. Per germline, CDR1 SGHAT and CDR2 FQNNGV. This CDR3 is built from 13 residues. The V segment lost 5 bases and the J segment 9 bases; nucleotides outside the gene matches: 7. The CDR3 DNA reads as TGTGCCAGCAGCCGATCGGACAGGGGAAGCTACACCTTC. Protein sequence: CASSRSDRGSYTF.

Points on this clone: This may be a read error, as it is one base from a much larger clone. V and J are TRBV10-3 and TRBJ2-1; TRBD1 agrees at 10 bases. Germline V gene sequence: CDR1 ENHRY, CDR2 SYGVKD. The CDR3 covers 14 residues. Trimming cost V 7 bases and J 9 bases; bases outside gene matches: 9. The CDR3 nucleotides are TGTGCCATCACCTGCGAGGGACAGGGGAGTGAGCAGTTCTTC. Encoded protein: CAITCEGQGSEQFF.

This clone was seen ten or more times. The CDR3 DNA follows: TGCAGCGTTGAAGATAGGGAGTCCTACGAGCAGTACTTC. As protein: CSVEDRESYEQYF. The chain carries TRBV29-1 and TRBJ2-7; a possible D gene is TRBD2 (5 bases). The germline CDR1 and CDR2 sequences are SQVTM and ANQGSEA. This CDR3 is built from 13 residues. Trimming took off 0 bases at V and 1 base at J, with 7 bases between the two ends.

This clone is classed as medium-sized (0.01 to 0.1%). The gene calls are TRBV28 and TRBJ1-1; D is perhaps TRBD1 (5 bases). V dropped 2 bases and J dropped 10 bases, with 14 bases sitting between them. CDR3 size: 13 residues. Germline-derived CDR1 and CDR2 are MDHEN and SYDVKM. The CDR3 coding sequence is TGTGCCAGCAGTTTAGAAGGGTGGGGGAGAGCTTTCTTT. Translated, it gives CASSLEGWGRAFF.

This clone was seen many times. This chain joins TRBV5-1 and TRBJ1-6; D may be TRBD1 (5 bases). V gave up 0 bases and J gave up 9 bases, with 10 bases separating them. The germline V gene has CDR1 SGHRS and CDR2 YFSETQ. CDR3 size: 14 residues. The CDR3 sequence is CASSLAGVSSPLHF. The DNA for the CDR3 is TGCGCCAGCAGCTTGGCGGGGGTCAGTTCACCCCTCCACTTT. The whole variable domain, remainder taken from reference TRBV5-1 and TRBJ1-6, is KAGVTQTPRYLIKTRGQQVTLSCSPISGHRSVSWYQQTPGQGLQFLFEYFSETQRNKGNFPGRFSGRQFSNSRSEMNVSTLELGDSALYLCASSLAGVSSPLHFGNGTRLTVT.

On this clone itself: At one end the junction does not follow the germline gene, possibly because of a read error. This chain links TRBV7-7 with TRBJ2-1, with D possibly being TRBD1 (6 bases). CDR3 length: 13 residues. Germline-derived CDR1 and CDR2 are SSHAT and FNYEAQ (reference sequence). CDR3 in DNA: TGTGCTAGCAGCAAAGATGACAGGAATGAGCATTTCTTC. This translates into CASSKDDRNEHFF.

This clone was observed at least ten times. The chain is built from TRBV27 and TRBJ1-1; D is ambiguous. Trimming shortened V by 7 bases and J by 7 bases, and 16 bases separated the two germline ends. The CDR3 extends over 13 amino acids. The germline V gene encodes CDR1 MNHEY and CDR2 SMNVEV (reference sequence). CDR3 amino acids: CASKPLRAVEAFF. The CDR3 DNA sequence: TGTGCCAGCAAACCGCTAAGGGCAGTTGAAGCTTTCTTT.

Details on this clone: A much larger clone differs from this one at a single base, so this may be a read error. This CDR3 is also generated by other DNA sequences in the sample. The chain has TRBV3-1 and TRBJ1-3; D gene ambiguous. The CDR3 sequence is 14 residues long. Germline CDR1 LGHDT, CDR2 YNNKEL (reference sequence). CDR3 sequence (DNA): TGTGCCAGTAGCCAAGGGATAGCTGGAAACACCATATATTTT. Translation: CASSQGIAGNTIYF.

This clone was observed at least ten times. Other nucleotide sequences in the sample specify the same CDR3. This chain joins TRBV20-1 and TRBJ2-5; possibly TRBD1 for D (6 bases). This CDR3 contains 13 residues. Germline V gene sequence: CDR1 DFQATT, CDR2 SNEGSKA (reference sequence). Trimming took 4 bases from V and 5 from J, leaving 14 bases between them. The CDR3 protein is CSATFTGPETQYF. The CDR3 DNA follows: TGCAGTGCTACATTTACAGGGCCGGAGACCCAGTACTTC.